This T cell receptor (beta chain) appears in the sequencing data of a study of regulatory T cells in long-lasting Graves disease. About this clonotype: Being one base from a much bigger clone, this may be a read error. Likely a read error: the CDR3 ends without its conserved phenylalanine or tryptophan.

The TCR beta library used iRepertoire HTBI primers with Arm-PCR amplification of CDR3. TCRdb reprocessed the multiplex PCR reads via MiXCR and lists one record per CDR3 protein. The table has roughly 500,000 distinct CDR3 sequences, about 13% seen once; the top ten hold about 10%. The time point: newly diagnosed GD, antithyroid drugs for less than 3 months. Generation of the TCR library employed RNA extracted from PBMCs. This same sample was also taken into another study, of T cells in Graves' hyperthyroidism and ophthalmopathy.

This TCR was sampled from a man younger than 40 with Graves disease. Sequencing was performed on peripheral blood mononuclear cells (PBMCs), taken at new diagnosis, from a patient treated with antithyroid drugs.

The DNA for the CDR3 is TGTGCCACCGCATCGGGCGGTACTGAAGCTTTCCTT. Translating gives CATASGGTEAFL. The chain has TRBV7-9 and TRBJ1-1; D not resolved. This CDR3 contains 12 residues. The V gene's germline CDR1 is SEHNR and CDR2 FQNEAQ (reference sequence). V shed 10 bases and J shed 5 bases, with 14 bases lying between them.